This T cell receptor beta chain was identified in a study of cytomegalovirus exposure and HLA in healthy donors. Study-level information: The same platform was used for the 100 to 150 validation repertoires and the roughly 640 first-cohort repertoires, a later analysis reported.

Details on this clone: Its cognate antigen is unknown.

Germline V lookup: CDR1 SGDLS, CDR2 YYNGEE. The CDR3 loop spans 14 amino acids. Germline trimming cut 2 bases from V and 2 bases from J; bases unmatched to any gene: 4. Assay: immunoSEQ multiplex PCR; the TCRdb copy retains only in-frame clones and omits some. The sample gives 300,000 to 400,000 clones, 80% to 90% of which show up once; around 0.8% is in the top ten. Broader study findings: TCR beta chains numbering some 160 were designated cytomegalovirus-associated. Confirmation was obtained in vitro that a few CMV-associated chains are specific for CMV antigens.

The rearrangement links TRBV9 to TRBJ2-7; 7 nucleotides agree with TRBD1. Source material: PBMCs. The receptor comes from a woman between 18 and 29 years old in good health and CMV-seronegative. As DNA, the CDR3 is TGTGCCAGCAGCGTTACAGGGGACCCCTACGAGCAGTACTTC. Its translation: CASSVTGDPYEQYF.